This T cell receptor (beta chain) was sequenced during a study of blood T cell repertoires in COVID-19. V dropped 4 bases and J dropped 2 bases, with 19 bases sitting between them. The germline V gene encodes CDR1 ENHRY and CDR2 SYGVKD. This CDR3 comprises 17 residues. Sequencing was performed with immunoSEQ multiplex PCR; in TCRdb, only in-frame clones are kept and a portion is missing. The sample carries under 200,000 clones, roughly 78% recorded once. The chain is built from TRBV10-3 and TRBJ2-3; D is possibly TRBD2 (6 bases). This receptor was taken from a woman in her 70s in a cohort exposed to, infected with or recovered from COVID-19 (not recorded which). The sequenced sample was PBMCs or T cells enriched from blood (not recorded which). Here the CDR3 DNA reads TGTGCCATCAGTGGAAAGGGACGGGAGACCCTCACAGATACGCAGTATTTT. Encoded protein: CAISGKGRETLTDTQYF.